These 13 T cell receptor beta chains were sequenced from one sample in a study of cytomegalovirus exposure and HLA in healthy donors. PCR used 60 Vbeta primers and 13 Jbeta primers. TCRdb's copy holds only in-frame clones and misses some; the assay was immunoSEQ multiplex PCR. In all, the sample yields some 110,000 clones. Material for sequencing was PBMCs. Receptors originate from a man under 40 in good health and CMV-seronegative.

J is TRBJ2-5 and V is TRBV6-5; D may be TRBD1 (6 bases). TRBJ2-7 explains the end of the DNA better; the J call may be wrong. This CDR3 is built from 13 residues. CDR1 is MNHEY and CDR2 is SVGAGI in the germline V gene. This chain's CDR3 is CASRPTGSYEQYF. The DNA of the CDR3 is TGTGCCAGCAGACCTACAGGGTCCTACGAGCAGTACTTC.

This chain connects TRBV10-3 to TRBJ2-5; TRBD2 matches 8 bases. Germline CDR1 ENHRY, CDR2 SYGVKD. Trimming took 4 bases from V and 3 from J; bases not matched to a gene: 4. CDR3 length: 14 amino acids. The CDR3 is CAISAGLVKETQYF. The CDR3 DNA sequence: TGTGCCATCAGTGCGGGACTAGTTAAAGAGACCCAGTACTTC.

V gene TRBV7-6 combines with J gene TRBJ2-1, with TRBD1 matching over 10 bases. Trimming removed 1 base from V and 9 bases from J; junction bases left unmatched: 3. The CDR3 contains 14 residues. Germline CDR1 SGHVS, CDR2 FNYEAQ. This CDR3 reads CASSLVGQGGEQFF. Here the CDR3 DNA reads TGTGCCAGCAGCTTAGTAGGACAGGGGGGTGAGCAGTTCTTC.

V gene TRBV7-2 combines with J gene TRBJ2-5; the D is unclear. The J call is in doubt because the DNA end fits TRBJ2-7 better. This CDR3 has 16 residues. Germline CDR1 SGHTA, CDR2 FQGNSA. The CDR3 region has the DNA TGTGCCAGCAGCTTAGGCTCGACACCCGGCACCTACGAGCAGTACTTC. Its translation is CASSLGSTPGTYEQYF.

V gene TRBV10-3 combines with J gene TRBJ2-3, with TRBD1 matching over 12 bases. The CDR3 is 18 residues long. Losses at the gene ends were 3 bases for V and 2 bases for J; bases not matched to a gene: 9. Per the germline V gene, CDR1 is ENHRY and CDR2 is SYGVKD. The CDR3 is CAISDSSGQGAFTDTQYF. The CDR3, as DNA: TGTGCCATCAGTGATTCTTCGGGACAGGGGGCCTTCACAGATACGCAGTATTTT.

As DNA, the CDR3 is TGTGCCAGCAGTTACGCTACCGGGACAGGGTCCGACGAGCAGTACTTC. Protein product: CASSYATGTGSDEQYF. The V gene is TRBV6-6, the J gene TRBJ2-7; the match to TRBD1 covers 9 bases. Germline assignment: CDR1 MNHNY and CDR2 SVGAGI (reference sequence). The CDR3 is 16 amino acids. V lost 2 bases and J lost 5; bases outside the gene matches: 10.

The chain employs TRBV5-4 and TRBJ2-2, with D perhaps TRBD1 (6 bases). Germline CDR1 SGHNT, CDR2 YYREEE (reference sequence). The CDR3 contains 16 residues. The germline V and J ends were trimmed by 4 bases and 2 bases, with 15 bases remaining between them. CDR3 DNA sequence: TGTGCCAGCAGCCCCCGACGAGGGGGAAACACCGGGGAGCTGTTTTTT. Protein sequence: CASSPRRGGNTGELFF.

The chain employs TRBV2 and TRBJ2-1; D perhaps matches TRBD1 (5 bases). Deletions cut 4 bases from V and 9 bases from J, with 10 bases between. Germline V gene lookup returns CDR1 SNHLY and CDR2 FYNNEI. The CDR3 is 12 residues long. The CDR3 DNA reads TGTGCCAGCAGTGTAAGGCAGGGTGAGCAGTTCTTC. Translation gives CASSVRQGEQFF. Full variable domain (outside the CDR3, taken from reference TRBV2 and TRBJ2-1): EPEVTQTPSHQVTQMGQEVILRCVPISNHLYFYWYRQILGQKVEFLVSFYNNEISEKSEIFDDQFSVERPDGSNFTLKIRSTKLEDSAMYFCASSVRQGEQFFGPGTRLTVL.

V is TRBV7-2 and J is TRBJ2-1; 12 bases agree with TRBD2. Germline CDR1 reads SGHTA; CDR2 reads FQGNSA. V was clipped by 5 bases and J by 3 bases; unmatched bases: 2. The CDR3 totals 15 residues. CDR3 sequence: CASSPSGGDYNEQFF. The DNA for the CDR3 is TGTGCCAGCAGCCCTAGCGGGGGGGACTACAATGAGCAGTTCTTC.

The chain recombines TRBV19 with TRBJ1-4; D call uncertain. V shed 4 bases and J shed 5 bases, with 8 bases lying between them. Germline V CDR1 and CDR2: LNHDA, SQIVND (reference sequence). The CDR3 loop spans 13 amino acids. The CDR3 DNA follows: TGTGCCAGTAGTACCAGACTAAATGAAAAACTGTTTTTT. The encoded protein is CASSTRLNEKLFF.

The genes are TRBV7-2 and TRBJ2-1, with a weak D call TRBD2 (6 bases). Germline-derived CDR1 and CDR2 are SGHTA and FQGNSA. The ends were cut back, 5 bases at V and 5 bases at J, with 22 bases in the middle. This CDR3 region has 17 residues. The CDR3 sequence is CASSPRLVSPGHNEQFF. CDR3 DNA: TGTGCCAGCAGCCCCCGACTAGTTTCTCCGGGGCACAATGAGCAGTTCTTC.

J is TRBJ2-3 and V is TRBV19; 10 bases match TRBD1. The V and J ends lost 4 bases and 3 bases, in that order; junction bases with no gene match: 16. This CDR3 region has 19 residues. In germline, CDR1 is LNHDA, CDR2 SQIVND (reference sequence). CDR3 sequence (DNA): TGTGCCAGTAGTAAAGGGACAGGGGCTAATTTATACTCGACAGATACGCAGTATTTT. Translation: CASSKGTGANLYSTDTQYF.

This chain joins TRBV5-1 and TRBJ1-2; TRBD1 agrees at 7 bases. Germline CDR1 SGHRS, CDR2 YFSETQ. This CDR3 comprises 14 residues. Trimming removed 3 bases from V and 4 bases from J; junction bases left unmatched: 6. Written as DNA, the CDR3 is TGCGCCAGCAGCTCCCGGGACAGCTTCTATGGCTACACCTTC. Protein product: CASSSRDSFYGYTF.